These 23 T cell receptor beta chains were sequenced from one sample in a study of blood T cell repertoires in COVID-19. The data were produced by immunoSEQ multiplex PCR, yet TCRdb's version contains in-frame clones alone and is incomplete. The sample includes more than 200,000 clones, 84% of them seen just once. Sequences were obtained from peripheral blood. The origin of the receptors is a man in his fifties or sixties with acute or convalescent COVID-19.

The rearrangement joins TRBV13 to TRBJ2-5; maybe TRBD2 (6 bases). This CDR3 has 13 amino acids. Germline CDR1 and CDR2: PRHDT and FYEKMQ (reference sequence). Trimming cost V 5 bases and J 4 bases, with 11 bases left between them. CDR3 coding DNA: TGTGCCAGCAGCCCCATGGGGGGAGAGACCCAGTACTTC. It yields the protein CASSPMGGETQYF.

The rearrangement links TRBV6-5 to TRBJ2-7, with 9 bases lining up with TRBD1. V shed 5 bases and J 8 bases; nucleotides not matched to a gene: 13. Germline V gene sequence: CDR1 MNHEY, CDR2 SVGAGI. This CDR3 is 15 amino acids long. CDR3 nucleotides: TGTGCCAGCAGTCGAGGACAGGGGCAGGGAAAAAAGCAGTACTTC. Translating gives CASSRGQGQGKKQYF.

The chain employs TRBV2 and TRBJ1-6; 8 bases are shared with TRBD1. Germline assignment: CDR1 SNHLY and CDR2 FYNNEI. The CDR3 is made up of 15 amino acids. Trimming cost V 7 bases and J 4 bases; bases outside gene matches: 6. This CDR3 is CASTAGGQYNSPLHF. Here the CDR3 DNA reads TGTGCCAGCACCGCAGGGGGCCAGTATAATTCACCCCTCCACTTT.

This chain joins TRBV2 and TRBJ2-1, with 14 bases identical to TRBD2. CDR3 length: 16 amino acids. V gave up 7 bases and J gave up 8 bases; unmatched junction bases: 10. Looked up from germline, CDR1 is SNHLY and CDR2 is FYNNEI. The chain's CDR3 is CASNFKGTSGRDEQFF. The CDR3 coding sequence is TGTGCCAGCAATTTTAAGGGGACTAGCGGGAGAGATGAGCAGTTCTTC.

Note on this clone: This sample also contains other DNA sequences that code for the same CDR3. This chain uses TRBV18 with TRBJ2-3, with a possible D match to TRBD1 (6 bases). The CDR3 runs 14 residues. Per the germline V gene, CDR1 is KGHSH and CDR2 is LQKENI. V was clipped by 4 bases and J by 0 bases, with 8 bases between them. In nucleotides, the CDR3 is TGTGCCAGCTCACAAGGACAGAGCACAGATACGCAGTATTTT. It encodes CASSQGQSTDTQYF.

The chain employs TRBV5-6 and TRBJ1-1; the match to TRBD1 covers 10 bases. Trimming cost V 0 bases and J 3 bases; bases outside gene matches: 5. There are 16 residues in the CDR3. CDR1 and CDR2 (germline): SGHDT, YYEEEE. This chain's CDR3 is CASSLAGQGVDTEAFF. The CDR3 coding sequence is TGTGCCAGCAGCTTGGCAGGACAGGGGGTTGACACTGAAGCTTTCTTT. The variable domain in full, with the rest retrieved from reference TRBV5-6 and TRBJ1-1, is DAGVTQSPTHLIKTRGQQVTLRCSPKSGHDTVSWYQQALGQGPQFIFQYYEEEERQRGNFPDRFSGHQFPNYSSELNVNALLLGDSALYLCASSLAGQGVDTEAFFGQGTRLTVV.

The CDR3 coding sequence is TGTGCCAGCAGTCCCCGGTTACCAGGTGCCCTCAATCAGCCCCAGCATTTT. Residues: CASSPRLPGALNQPQHF. J is TRBJ1-5 and V is TRBV28; D is uncertain. V was cut by 5 bases and J by 3 bases, with 20 bases left in between. The CDR3 has 17 amino acids. Germline V gene data show CDR1 as MDHEN and CDR2 as SYDVKM.

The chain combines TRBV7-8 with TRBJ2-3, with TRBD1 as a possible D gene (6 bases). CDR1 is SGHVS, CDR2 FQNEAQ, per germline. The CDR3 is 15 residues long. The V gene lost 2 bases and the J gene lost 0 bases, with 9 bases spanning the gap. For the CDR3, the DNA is TGTGCCAGCAGCTTAACAGGGCCCAGCACAGATACGCAGTATTTT. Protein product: CASSLTGPSTDTQYF.

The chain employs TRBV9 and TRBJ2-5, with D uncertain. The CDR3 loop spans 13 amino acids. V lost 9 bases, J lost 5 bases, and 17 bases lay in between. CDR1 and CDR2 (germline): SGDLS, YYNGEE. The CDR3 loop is CATPGGAQETQYF. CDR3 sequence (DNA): TGTGCCACCCCTGGCGGCGCGCAGGAGACCCAGTACTTC.

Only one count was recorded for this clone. The CDR3 region is CATSRVTSGSYEQYF. The CDR3 DNA follows: TGTGCCACCAGCAGAGTTACTAGCGGGAGTTACGAGCAGTACTTC. The rearrangement uses TRBV15 and TRBJ2-7; 11 bases agree with TRBD2. This CDR3 has 15 residues. Unmatched junction bases numbered 3, after V lost 1 base and J lost 4 bases. Germline CDR1 LNHNV, CDR2 YYDKDF (reference sequence).

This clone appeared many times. As DNA, the CDR3 is TGTGCCAGCAGTTACGGGGGGACTAGCACAGATACGCAGTATTTT. Translating gives CASSYGGTSTDTQYF. This chain uses TRBV9 with TRBJ2-3, with TRBD2 identical over 7 bases. Germline V gives CDR1 SGDLS, CDR2 YYNGEE. Trimming at V came to 5 bases and at J to 0 bases, leaving 6 bases not matched to a gene. This CDR3 comprises 15 residues.

The CDR3 loop reads CASSLTQSNQPQHF. In DNA, the CDR3 is TGTGCCAGCAGTTTAACACAGAGCAATCAGCCCCAGCATTTT. V gene TRBV28 combines with J gene TRBJ1-5; D is unresolved. Germline lookup yields CDR1 MDHEN and CDR2 SYDVKM. Trimming stripped 2 bases from V and 1 base from J, with 6 bases between. CDR3 length: 14 amino acids.

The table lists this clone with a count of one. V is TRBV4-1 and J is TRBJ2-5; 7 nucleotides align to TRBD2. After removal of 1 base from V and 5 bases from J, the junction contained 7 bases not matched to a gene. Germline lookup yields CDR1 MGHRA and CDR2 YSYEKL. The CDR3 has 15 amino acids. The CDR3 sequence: CASSQVVRERETQYF. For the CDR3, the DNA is TGCGCCAGCAGCCAAGTGGTGCGGGAGCGGGAGACCCAGTACTTC.

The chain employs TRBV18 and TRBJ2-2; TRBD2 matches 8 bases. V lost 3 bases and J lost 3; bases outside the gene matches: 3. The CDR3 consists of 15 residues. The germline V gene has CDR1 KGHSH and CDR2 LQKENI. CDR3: CASSPSGAHTGELFF. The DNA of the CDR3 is TGTGCCAGCTCACCTAGCGGGGCCCACACCGGGGAGCTGTTTTTT.

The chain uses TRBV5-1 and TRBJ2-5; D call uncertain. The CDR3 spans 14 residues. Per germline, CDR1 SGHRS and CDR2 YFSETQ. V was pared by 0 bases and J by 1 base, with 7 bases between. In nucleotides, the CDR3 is TGCGCCAGCAGCTTGGCAATCAGCCAAGAGACCCAGTACTTC. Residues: CASSLAISQETQYF.

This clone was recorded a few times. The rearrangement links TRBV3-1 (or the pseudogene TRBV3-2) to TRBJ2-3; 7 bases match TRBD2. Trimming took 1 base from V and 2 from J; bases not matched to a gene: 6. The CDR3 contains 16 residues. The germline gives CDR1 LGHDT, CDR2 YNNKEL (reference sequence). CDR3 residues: CASSQGLGGNTDTQYF. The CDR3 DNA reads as TGTGCCAGCAGCCAAGGACTCGGGGGGAACACAGATACGCAGTATTTT.

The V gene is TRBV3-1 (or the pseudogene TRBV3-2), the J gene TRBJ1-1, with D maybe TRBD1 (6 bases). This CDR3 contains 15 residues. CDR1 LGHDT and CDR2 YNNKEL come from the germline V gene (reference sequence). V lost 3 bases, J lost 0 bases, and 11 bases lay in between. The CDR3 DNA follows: TGTGCCAGCAGCCAGTTCGACAGGATGAACACTGAAGCTTTCTTT. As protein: CASSQFDRMNTEAFF.

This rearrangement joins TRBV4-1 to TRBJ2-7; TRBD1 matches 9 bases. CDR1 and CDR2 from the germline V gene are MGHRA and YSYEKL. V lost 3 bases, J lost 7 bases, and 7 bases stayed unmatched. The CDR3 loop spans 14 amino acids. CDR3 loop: CASSHPATGGEQYF. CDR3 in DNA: TGCGCCAGCAGCCACCCCGCGACAGGGGGTGAGCAGTACTTC.

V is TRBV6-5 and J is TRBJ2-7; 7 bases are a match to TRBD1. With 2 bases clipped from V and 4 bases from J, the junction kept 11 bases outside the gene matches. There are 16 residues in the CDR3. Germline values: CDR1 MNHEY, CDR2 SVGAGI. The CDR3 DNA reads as TGTGCCAGCAGTTACACCCGGACAGGTTCGGGGTACGAGCAGTACTTC. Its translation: CASSYTRTGSGYEQYF.

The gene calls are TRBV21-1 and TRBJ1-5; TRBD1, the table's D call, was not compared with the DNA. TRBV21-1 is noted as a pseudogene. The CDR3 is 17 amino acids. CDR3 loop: CASSPGGGQGHNQPQHF. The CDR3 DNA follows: TGTGCCAGCAGCCCAGGAGGGGGACAGGGTCACAATCAGCCCCAGCATTTT.

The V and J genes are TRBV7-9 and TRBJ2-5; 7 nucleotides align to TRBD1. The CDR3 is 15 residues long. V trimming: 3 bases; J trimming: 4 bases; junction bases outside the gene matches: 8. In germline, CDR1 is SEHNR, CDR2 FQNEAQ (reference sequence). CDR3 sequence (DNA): TGTGCCAGCAGCTTGAGTAGGGGGCTAGGAGAGACCCAGTACTTC. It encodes CASSLSRGLGETQYF.

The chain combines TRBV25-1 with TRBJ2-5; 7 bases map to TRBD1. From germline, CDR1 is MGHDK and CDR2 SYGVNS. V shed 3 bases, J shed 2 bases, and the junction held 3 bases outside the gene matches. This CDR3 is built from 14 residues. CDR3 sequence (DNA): TGTGCCAGCAGTGATTGGGACAGTCAAGAGACCCAGTACTTC. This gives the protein CASSDWDSQETQYF.

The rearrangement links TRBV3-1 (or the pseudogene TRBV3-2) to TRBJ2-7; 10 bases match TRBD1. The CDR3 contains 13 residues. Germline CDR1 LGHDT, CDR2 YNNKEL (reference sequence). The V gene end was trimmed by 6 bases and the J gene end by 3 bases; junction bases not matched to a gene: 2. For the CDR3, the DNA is TGTGCCAGCAGGAGGACAGGGGGCTACGAGCAGTACTTC. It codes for CASRRTGGYEQYF.